This T cell receptor (beta chain) came from a study of blood T cell repertoires in COVID-19. Across the whole study: Samples taken during acute and convalescent COVID-19 were collected in the United States, Italy and Spain. PBMCs, B-cell-depleted T cells, or T cells provided the cDNA or gDNA that made up the material.

Study processing details: Reference gene primer amplification gave estimated nucleated cell counts. Repertoires were generated with immunoSEQ multiplex PCR, while TCRdb's copy carries only in-frame clones and drops some. V and J calls and clone size are as listed in that table; D and trimming were resolved from the DNA. The sample carries fewer than 80,000 clones, 88% recorded once. The source of this sequence is a human donor in a cohort sampled during active COVID-19. Sequenced input: peripheral blood.

The CDR3 reads CSVQGISRTEAFF. The DNA for the CDR3 is TGCAGCGTTCAGGGAATAAGTCGCACTGAAGCTTTCTTT. The chain has TRBV29-1 and TRBJ1-1, with TRBD1 as a possible D gene (5 bases). CDR1 SQVTM and CDR2 ANQGSEA come from the germline V gene. Trimming left V 5 bases short and J 4 bases short, with 14 bases between. The CDR3 is 13 amino acids.